This T cell receptor (beta chain) was documented in a study of blood T cell repertoires in COVID-19. The overall study: Collection of acute and convalescent COVID-19 samples took place in the United States, Italy and Spain. T cells, B-cell-depleted T cells, or PBMCs supplied cDNA or gDNA.

Study processing details: Nucleated cell counts were estimated from reference gene primer amplification. TCRdb's table, derived via immunoSEQ multiplex PCR, lists solely in-frame clones and lacks some. V and J calls and clone size follow that table, whereas D and trimming were derived from the DNA. The sample holds over 300,000 clones; about 82% are singletons and the top ten take 1.5% to 2%. The length of the CDR3 is 16 residues. CDR1 and CDR2 from the germline V gene are SGHTA and FQGNSA. V dropped 1 base and J dropped 6; count of bases not matched to a gene: 6. This clonotype originated in a woman in her fifties or sixties with acute or convalescent COVID-19. The sample consisted of peripheral blood. The chain carries TRBV7-2 and TRBJ2-7; TRBD2 aligns across 13 bases. This chain's CDR3 is CASSLGGLAGTGEQYF. The CDR3 nucleotides read TGTGCCAGCAGCTTAGGGGGACTAGCGGGAACAGGCGAGCAGTACTTC.